This T cell receptor beta chain originates from a study of PD-1 blockade in classical Hodgkin lymphoma. Study details: With a 2-week interval, patients received intravenous nivolumab at 3 mg/kg. The study, taken as a whole, reports: Anyone who began nivolumab under 1 year after ASCT was excluded. Lower baseline TCR diversity was reported for newly diagnosed patients than for healthy donors.

As regards this clone: What it recognizes is unknown.

Libraries were prepared by immunoSEQ multiplex PCR; TCRdb keeps only in-frame clonotypes and omits some of them. The sample carries tens of thousands of clones, 90% recorded once. Time point reported: cycle 4 day 1 (C4D1), after less than seven weeks of nivolumab. All trial patients relapsed after autologous stem cell transplantation. Germline V lookup: CDR1 SEHNR, CDR2 FQNEAQ (reference sequence). V was shortened by 1 base and J by 0 bases, with 18 bases between the two germline ends. CDR3 size: 18 residues. The sequence was obtained from a human donor with classical Hodgkin lymphoma. Sequencing was performed on peripheral blood mononuclear cells (PBMCs), taken before the fourth cycle of nivolumab. The V gene is TRBV7-9, the J gene TRBJ1-1; TRBD1 might be the D (6 bases). CDR3: CASSLVEGGVGMNTEAFF. The CDR3 DNA reads as TGTGCCAGCAGCTTAGTAGAGGGGGGTGTAGGCATGAACACTGAAGCTTTCTTT. The complete variable domain, with remaining parts taken from reference TRBV7-9 and TRBJ1-1, reads DTGVSQNPRHKITKRGQNVTFRCDPISEHNRLYWYRQTLGQGPEFLTYFQNEAQLEKSRLLSDRFSAERPKGSFSTLEIQRTEQGDSAMYLCASSLVEGGVGMNTEAFFGQGTRLTVV.